Shown below are 7 T cell receptor beta chains from a single sample sequenced in a study of T cells in Graves' hyperthyroidism and ophthalmopathy. Researchers took RNA transcripts and amplified the TCR beta CDR3 regions from them. The TCR CDR3 first-round RT-PCR relied on the HTBI primer set. Via MiXCR, TCRdb re-called the multiplex PCR reads, giving one row per CDR3 protein. Of about 700,000 distinct CDR3 sequences listed, about 14% are singletons. Sequencing was carried out using blood. These receptors all stem from a woman aged 18-35 years with Graves' hyperthyroidism.

This clonotype was counted between two and nine times. This CDR3 reads CASSLQGPWREKLFF. As DNA, the CDR3 is TGTGCCAGCAGCTTACAGGGGCCGTGGCGGGAAAAACTGTTTTTT. This chain joins TRBV5-8 and TRBJ1-4; 7 bases line up with TRBD1. CDR1 is SGHTS, CDR2 YDEGEE, per germline. The CDR3 sequence is 15 residues long. Trimming cost V 2 bases and J 8 bases; bases outside gene matches: 9. Variable domain in full (rest from reference TRBV5-8 and TRBJ1-4): EAGVTQSPTHLIKTRGQQATLRCSPISGHTSVYWYQQALGLGLQFLLWYDEGEERNRGNFPPRFSGRQFPNYSSELNVNALELEDSALYLCASSLQGPWREKLFFGSGTQLSVL.

This clonotype appeared a few times. J is TRBJ2-1 and V is TRBV7-9; 10 bases are a match to TRBD2. Trimming at V came to 3 bases and at J to 0 bases, leaving 5 bases not matched to a gene. This CDR3 has 17 amino acids. Per germline, CDR1 SEHNR and CDR2 FQNEAQ (reference sequence). CDR3 DNA: TGTGCCAGCAGCTTCTTAACTAGCGGGGCCTCCTACAATGAGCAGTTCTTC. Residues: CASSFLTSGASYNEQFF.

Turning to this clonotype: One end of the junction is discordant with germline, which a read error may explain. The J gene is TRBJ2-2, the V gene TRBV19, with TRBD2 matching over 12 bases. From germline, CDR1 is LNHDA and CDR2 SQIVND (reference sequence). The CDR3 runs to 14 residues. The CDR3 DNA reads as TGTGCCAGCTTGGGACTAGCGGGCTCCGGGGAGCTGCTTTTT. Its protein is CASLGLAGSGELLF. Using reference TRBV19 and TRBJ2-2 for the parts outside the CDR3, the full variable domain is DGGITQSPKYLFRKEGQNVTLSCEQNLNHDAMYWYRQDPGQGLRLIYYSQIVNDFQKGDIAEGYSVSREKKESFPLTVTSAQKNPTAFYLCASLGLAGSGELLFGEGSRLTVL.

For this clonotype: Relative to the germline gene, one junction end is altered; a read error may explain this. The CDR3 sequence: CSARDRGQEAQYF. For the CDR3, the DNA is TGCAGTGCTAGAGACCGGGGCCAAGAGGCCCAGTACTTC. V usage is TRBV20-1 and J usage is TRBJ2-5; D tentatively reads TRBD1 or TRBD2 (5 bases each). Germline V gene data show CDR1 as DFQATT and CDR2 as SNEGSKA (reference sequence). This CDR3 is 13 amino acids long.

The CDR3 reads CASSPGGGVGYGYTF. CDR3 DNA: TGTGCCAGCAGCCCGGGTGGTGGGGTCGGCTATGGCTACACCTTC. The gene calls are TRBV5-5 and TRBJ1-2; the D is unclear. The CDR3 loop spans 15 amino acids. V was clipped by 4 bases and J by 4 bases, with 17 bases between them. The V gene's germline CDR1 is SGHKS and CDR2 YYEKEE (reference sequence).

Only a few counts were recorded for this clonotype. The V gene is TRBV19, the J gene TRBJ2-7; no definite D call. The CDR3 runs 15 residues. From germline, CDR1 is LNHDA and CDR2 SQIVND (reference sequence). V shed 4 bases and J shed 2 bases, with 15 bases lying between them. DNA for the CDR3: TGTGCCAGTAGTACTCGACCCCTCGGCACCTACGAGCAGTACTTC. Translated: CASSTRPLGTYEQYF.

This clonotype showed up just a few times. V is TRBV28 and J is TRBJ2-7; 10 bases map to TRBD1. The CDR3 is made up of 14 amino acids. V gave up 9 bases and J gave up 6 bases; unmatched junction bases: 11. CDR1 and CDR2 (germline): MDHEN, SYDVKM. CDR3 in DNA: TGTGCCAGTAGACCCGGGACAGGGGTGGTCGAGCAGTACTTC. Protein: CASRPGTGVVEQYF.